Presented here are 3 T cell receptor beta chains from one specimen sequenced in a study of T cell repertoires in cytomegalovirus infection. Their recognized antigens are unknown. In TCRdb, the reads were re-called with MiXCR into one record per CDR3 protein. The sample yields about 900,000 distinct CDR3 sequences, around 30% seen once. The specimen comprised cultured CD8+ T cells from PBMCs, sampled from culture after CMV antigen stimulation. Source of these receptors: a human donor in good health (CMV status not recorded). Some clones in this sample may be carry-over from other donors' samples.

The chain is built from TRBV27 and TRBJ2-2; 8 bases match TRBD1. The junction had 9 bases not matched to a gene; V was cut back by 5 bases and J by 4 bases. Per the germline V gene, CDR1 is MNHEY and CDR2 is SMNVEV (reference sequence). The CDR3 extends over 16 amino acids. CDR3 loop: CASSLRGPRSTGELFF. The CDR3 DNA follows: TGTGCCAGCAGTCTCAGGGGGCCCCGGAGCACCGGGGAGCTGTTTTTT.

This clonotype was observed a handful of times. The junction differs from germline at one of its ends, possibly a read error. The CDR3 loop is CASSLKGKNEQFF. CDR3 DNA sequence: TGTGCTAGCAGCTTAAAGGGGAAGAATGAGCAGTTCTTC. The chain couples TRBV7-7 to TRBJ2-1, with D tentatively TRBD1 (5 bases). The CDR3 covers 13 residues. The germline V gene encodes CDR1 SSHAT and CDR2 FNYEAQ (reference sequence). The whole variable domain, filled in from reference TRBV7-7 and TRBJ2-1, reads GAGVSQSPRYKVTKRGQDVTLRCDPISSHATLYWYQQALGQGPEFLTYFNYEAQPDKSGLPSDRFSAERPEGSISTLTIQRTEQRDSAMYRCASSLKGKNEQFFGPGTRLTVL.

This clonotype is a singleton in its sample. This chain joins TRBV25-1 and TRBJ1-4; possible D gene TRBD1, 5 bases. The V gene lost 3 bases and the J gene lost 7 bases, with 21 bases spanning the gap. The CDR3 sequence is 17 residues long. Germline assignment: CDR1 MGHDK and CDR2 SYGVNS. CDR3 nucleotide sequence: TGTGCCAGCAGTGACGAGGCTTTGGGGGGTTTGAGTGAAAAACTGTTTTTT. It codes for CASSDEALGGLSEKLFF.